The entry below describes one T cell receptor (beta chain). This entry is derived from a study of blood T cell repertoires in COVID-19. Study context: Samples taken during acute and convalescent COVID-19 were collected in the United States, Italy and Spain. In each case, the material was cDNA or gDNA derived from T cells, B-cell-depleted T cells, or PBMCs.

This CDR3 has 17 amino acids. The V gene's germline CDR1 is MNHEY and CDR2 SMNVEV (reference sequence). The germline V and J ends were trimmed by 4 bases and 8 bases, with 26 bases remaining between them. Authors' analysis steps: Using reference gene primer amplification, nucleated cell counts were estimated. The data were produced by immunoSEQ multiplex PCR, yet TCRdb's version contains in-frame clones alone and is incomplete. The D gene and trimming were derived from the DNA, and the V and J assignments and clone size from that table. The sample lists about 180,000 clones, approximately 85% occurring once.

This TCR came from a man aged 55 to 70 with acute or convalescent COVID-19. The V and J genes are TRBV27 and TRBJ1-2; no reliable D call. Sequenced: peripheral blood. CDR3 protein: CASSYTATGRSELGYTF. The DNA of the CDR3 is TGTGCCAGCAGTTATACCGCCACCGGGAGGTCTGAACTCGGCTACACCTTC.